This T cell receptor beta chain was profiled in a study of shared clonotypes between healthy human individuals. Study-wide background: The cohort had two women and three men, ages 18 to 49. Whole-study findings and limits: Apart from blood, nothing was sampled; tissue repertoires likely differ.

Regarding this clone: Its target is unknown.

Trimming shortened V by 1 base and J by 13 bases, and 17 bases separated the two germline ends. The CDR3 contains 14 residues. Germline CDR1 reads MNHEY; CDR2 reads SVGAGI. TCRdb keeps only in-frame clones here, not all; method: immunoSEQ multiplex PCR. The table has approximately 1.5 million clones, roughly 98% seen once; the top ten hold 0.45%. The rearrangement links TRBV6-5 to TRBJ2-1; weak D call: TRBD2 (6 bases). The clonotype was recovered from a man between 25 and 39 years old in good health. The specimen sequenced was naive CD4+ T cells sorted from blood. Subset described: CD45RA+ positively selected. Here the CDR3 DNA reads TGTGCCAGCAGTTACTGGGCTAGCGATGGGAGACAGTTCTTC. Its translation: CASSYWASDGRQFF.